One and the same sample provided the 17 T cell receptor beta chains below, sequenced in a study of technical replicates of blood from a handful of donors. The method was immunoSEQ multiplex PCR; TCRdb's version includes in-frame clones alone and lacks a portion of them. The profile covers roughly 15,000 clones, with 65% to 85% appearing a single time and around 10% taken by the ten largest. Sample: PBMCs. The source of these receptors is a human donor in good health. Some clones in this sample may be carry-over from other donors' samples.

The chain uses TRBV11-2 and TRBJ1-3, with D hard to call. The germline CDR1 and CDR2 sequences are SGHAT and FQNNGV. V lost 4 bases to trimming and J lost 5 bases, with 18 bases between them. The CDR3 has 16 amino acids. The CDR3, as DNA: TGTGCCAGCAGCTCCGCCACGGCGGTCAGTAGAAACACCATATATTTT. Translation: CASSSATAVSRNTIYF. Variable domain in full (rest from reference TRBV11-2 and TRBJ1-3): EAGVAQSPRYKIIEKRQSVAFWCNPISGHATLYWYQQILGQGPKLLIQFQNNGVVDDSQLPKDRFSAERLKGVDSTLKIQPAKLEDSAVYLCASSSATAVSRNTIYFGEGSWLTVV.

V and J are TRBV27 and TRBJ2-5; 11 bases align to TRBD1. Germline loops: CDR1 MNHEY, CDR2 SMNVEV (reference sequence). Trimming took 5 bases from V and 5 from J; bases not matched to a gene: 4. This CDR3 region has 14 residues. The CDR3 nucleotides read TGTGCCAGCAGTATCGGACAGGGGGCCGAGACCCAGTACTTC. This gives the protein CASSIGQGAETQYF.

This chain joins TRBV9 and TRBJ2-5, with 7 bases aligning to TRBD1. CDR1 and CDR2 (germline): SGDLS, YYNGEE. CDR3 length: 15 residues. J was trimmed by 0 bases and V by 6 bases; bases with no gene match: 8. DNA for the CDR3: TGTGCCAGCACCAGACAGGGACAGTACCAAGAGACCCAGTACTTC. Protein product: CASTRQGQYQETQYF. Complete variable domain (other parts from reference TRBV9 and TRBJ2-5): DSGVTQTPKHLITATGQRVTLRCSPRSGDLSVYWYQQSLDQGLQFLIQYYNGEERAKGNILERFSAQQFPDLHSELNLSSLELGDSALYFCASTRQGQYQETQYFGPGTRLLVL.

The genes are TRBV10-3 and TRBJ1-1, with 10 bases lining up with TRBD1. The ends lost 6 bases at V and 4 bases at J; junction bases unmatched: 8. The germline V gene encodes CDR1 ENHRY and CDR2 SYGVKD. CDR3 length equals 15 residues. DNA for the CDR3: TGTGCCATCAGGGACAGGGGGGGAGCGGGCACTGAAGCTTTCTTT. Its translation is CAIRDRGGAGTEAFF.

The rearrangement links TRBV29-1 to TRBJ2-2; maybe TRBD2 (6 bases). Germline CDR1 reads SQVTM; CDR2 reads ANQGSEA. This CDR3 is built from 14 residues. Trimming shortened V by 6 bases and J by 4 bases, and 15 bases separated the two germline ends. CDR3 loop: CSVRGLGSTGELFF. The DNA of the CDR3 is TGCAGCGTGAGGGGACTGGGGAGCACCGGGGAGCTGTTTTTT.

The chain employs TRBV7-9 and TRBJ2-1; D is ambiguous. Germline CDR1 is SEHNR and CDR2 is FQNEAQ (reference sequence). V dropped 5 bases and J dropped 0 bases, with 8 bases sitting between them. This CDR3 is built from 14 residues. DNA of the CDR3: TGTGCCAGCAGCGCAGACAACTCCTACAATGAGCAGTTCTTC. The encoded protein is CASSADNSYNEQFF. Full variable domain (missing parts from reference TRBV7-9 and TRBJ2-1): DTGVSQNPRHKITKRGQNVTFRCDPISEHNRLYWYRQTLGQGPEFLTYFQNEAQLEKSRLLSDRFSAERPKGSFSTLEIQRTEQGDSAMYLCASSADNSYNEQFFGPGTRLTVL.

The CDR3 nucleotides read TGTGCCAGCAGCCGCAGGAGGGCGGTGGATACGCAGTATTTT. Translating it yields CASSRRRAVDTQYF. This sequence joins TRBV6-5 and TRBJ2-3; possible D gene TRBD2, 6 bases. Trimming cost V 6 bases and J 6 bases, with 16 bases left between them. Germline assignment: CDR1 MNHEY and CDR2 SVGAGI. This CDR3 has 14 amino acids.

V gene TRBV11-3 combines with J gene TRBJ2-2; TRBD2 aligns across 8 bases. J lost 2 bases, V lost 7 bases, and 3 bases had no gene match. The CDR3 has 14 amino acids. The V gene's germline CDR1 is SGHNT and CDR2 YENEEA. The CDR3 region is CASMAGGNTGELFF. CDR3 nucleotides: TGTGCCAGCATGGCGGGAGGCAACACCGGGGAGCTGTTTTTT.

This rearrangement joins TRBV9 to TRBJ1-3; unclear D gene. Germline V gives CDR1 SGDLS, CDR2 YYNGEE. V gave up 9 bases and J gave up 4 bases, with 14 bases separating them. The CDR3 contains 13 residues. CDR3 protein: CATTDISGNTIYF. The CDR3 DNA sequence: TGTGCCACCACTGACATATCCGGAAACACCATATATTTT.

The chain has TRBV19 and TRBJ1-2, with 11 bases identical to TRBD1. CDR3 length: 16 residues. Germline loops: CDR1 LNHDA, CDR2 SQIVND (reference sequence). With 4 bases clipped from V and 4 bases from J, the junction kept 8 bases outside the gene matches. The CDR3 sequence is CASSNFGTGGGYGYTF. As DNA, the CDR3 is TGTGCCAGTAGTAATTTTGGGACAGGGGGAGGCTATGGCTACACCTTC.

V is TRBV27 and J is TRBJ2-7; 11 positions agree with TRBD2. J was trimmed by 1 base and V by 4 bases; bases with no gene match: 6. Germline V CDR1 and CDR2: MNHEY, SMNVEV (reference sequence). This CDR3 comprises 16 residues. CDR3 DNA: TGTGCCAGCAGTTCACTCCGGACTAGCGGGTCCTACGAGCAGTACTTC. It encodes CASSSLRTSGSYEQYF.

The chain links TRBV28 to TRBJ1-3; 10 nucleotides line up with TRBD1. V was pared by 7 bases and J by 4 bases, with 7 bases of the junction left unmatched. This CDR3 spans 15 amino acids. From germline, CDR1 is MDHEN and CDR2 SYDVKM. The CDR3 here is CASITGTGEGNTIYF. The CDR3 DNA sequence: TGTGCCAGCATAACCGGGACAGGGGAGGGAAACACCATATATTTT. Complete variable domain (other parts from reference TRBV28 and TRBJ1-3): DVKVTQSSRYLVKRTGEKVFLECVQDMDHENMFWYRQDPGLGLRLIYFSYDVKMKEKGDIPEGYSVSREKKERFSLILESASTNQTSMYLCASITGTGEGNTIYFGEGSWLTVV.

CDR3 sequence (DNA): TGTGCCAGCAGCTTAGTCCCCCTAGCGGGCACCGGGGAGCTGTTTTTT. Protein: CASSLVPLAGTGELFF. This chain joins TRBV7-9 and TRBJ2-2; 8 bases agree with TRBD2. V lost 1 base to trimming and J lost 4 bases; unmatched junction nucleotides: 5. The CDR3 totals 16 residues. Germline V CDR1 and CDR2: SEHNR, FQNEAQ (reference sequence).

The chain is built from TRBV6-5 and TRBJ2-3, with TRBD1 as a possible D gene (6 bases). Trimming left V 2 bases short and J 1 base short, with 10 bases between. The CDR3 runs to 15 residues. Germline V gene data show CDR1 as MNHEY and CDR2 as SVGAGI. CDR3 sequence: CASSYGGAGTDTQYF. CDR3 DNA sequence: TGTGCCAGCAGTTACGGGGGCGCAGGCACAGATACGCAGTATTTT.

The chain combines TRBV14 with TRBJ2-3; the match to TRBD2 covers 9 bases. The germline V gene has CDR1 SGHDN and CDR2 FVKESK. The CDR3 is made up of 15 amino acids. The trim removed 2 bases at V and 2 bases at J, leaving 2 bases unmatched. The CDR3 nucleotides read TGTGCCAGCAGCCAACTAGCGGGGACCACAGATACGCAGTATTTT. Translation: CASSQLAGTTDTQYF.

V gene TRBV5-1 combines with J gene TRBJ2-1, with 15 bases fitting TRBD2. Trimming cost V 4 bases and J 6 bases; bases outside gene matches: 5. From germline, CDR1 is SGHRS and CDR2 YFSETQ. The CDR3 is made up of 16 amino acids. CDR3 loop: CASSDGLAGGFNEQFF. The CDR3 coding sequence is TGCGCCAGCAGCGACGGACTAGCGGGAGGGTTCAATGAGCAGTTCTTC.

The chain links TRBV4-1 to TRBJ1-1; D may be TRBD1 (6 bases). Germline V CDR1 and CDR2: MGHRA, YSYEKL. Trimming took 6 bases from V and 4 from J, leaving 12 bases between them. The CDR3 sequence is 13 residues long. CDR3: CASSLRGITEAFF. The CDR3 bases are TGCGCCAGCAGTCTCAGGGGTATCACTGAAGCTTTCTTT.